Each of the 2 T cell receptor beta chains below was sequenced from the same sample in a study of OX40 agonist ivuxolimab in advanced cancers. The assay was immunoSEQ multiplex PCR, and TCRdb's table has in-frame clones only and misses some. The table includes about 28,000 clones, about four fifths detected once. The sample consisted of CD4+ or CD8+ T cells sorted from blood, taken in a trial of the OX40 agonist ivuxolimab. Receptors were obtained from an adult with an advanced solid tumor such as melanoma, head and neck, liver or kidney cancer.

The chain uses TRBV19 and TRBJ1-5; 7 nucleotides align to TRBD1. The CDR3 contains 15 residues. Germline lookup yields CDR1 LNHDA and CDR2 SQIVND (reference sequence). J lost 6 bases, V lost 4 bases, and 9 bases had no gene match. CDR3 nucleotides: TGTGCCAGTAGTACTCCGCCAGGGGGTGTTCAGCCCCAGCATTTT. Encoded protein: CASSTPPGGVQPQHF.

This chain joins TRBV4-2 and TRBJ2-2; D is ambiguous. Germline V gene data show CDR1 as LGHNA and CDR2 as YNFKEQ. This CDR3 region has 12 residues. V was pared by 2 bases and J by 6 bases, with 4 bases between. The CDR3 nucleotides read TGTGCCAGCAGCCAACCCGCCGGGGAGCTGTTTTTT. Amino acids: CASSQPAGELFF.